This note documents a single TCR beta chain sequence. No antigen is known for it. At 300,000 to 350,000 cells each, triplicate sorts were carried out for each CD8+ T cell subset. By phenotype, naive CD8+ T cells were CD45RO-CCR7+CD27+CD95-. The source of the sample is a study of CXCR3-negative and CXCR3-positive naive CD8 T cells. Study conclusions and caveats: Both naive subsets showed comparably high diversity, and memory CD8+ cells showed much lower diversity. TRBV-TRBJ usage matched between naive CXCR3-negative and CXCR3-positive cells but not between memory cells. When CXCR3-positive naive cells were set against CXCR3-negative naive cells, the former had more hydrophobic TRB CDR3s.

The study made its TRB cDNA libraries by 5' RACE, adding UMI labels. After re-calling the 5' RACE reads, TCRdb lists one entry per CDR3 protein, DNA absent. The sample is made up of 85,000 to 120,000 distinct CDR3 sequences, and the top ten hold 0.3% to 0.45% of it. Per the germline V gene, CDR1 is MRHNA and CDR2 is SNTAGT. The CDR3 has 17 residues. The clonotype originates from a human donor in good health. Some clones in this sample may be carry-over from other donors' samples. The sequencing input was naive CXCR3+ CD8+ T cells from blood. The subset denotes: CD45RO-CCR7+CD27+CD95- naive CD8+ T cells expressing CXCR3 (TNR3+). This sequence joins TRBV6-4 and TRBJ2-3; no DNA is available, so the TRBD1 call from TCRdb remains unchecked. The CDR3 sequence: CASSTTPRDRDTDTQYF.